Below are 18 T cell receptor beta chains sequenced from a single sample in a study of cytomegalovirus exposure and HLA in healthy donors. PCR amplification relied on 60 Vbeta primers (plus 13 Jbeta primers). The protocol was immunoSEQ multiplex PCR, while the TCRdb copy is restricted to in-frame clones and leaves out a portion. The sample records 150,000 to 200,000 clones, roughly 85% being singletons. Sequences were obtained from PBMCs. Receptors were obtained from a woman between 50 and 59 years old in good health and CMV-seropositive.

V is TRBV30 and J is TRBJ1-5, with D possibly matching TRBD1 (6 bases). Trimming took 2 bases from V and 6 from J, leaving 17 bases between them. CDR3 length: 15 residues. Per germline, CDR1 GTSNPN and CDR2 SVGIG (reference sequence). In DNA form, the CDR3 reads TGTGCCTGGAGTACGAGGGGGAGTTTCGCTCAGCCCCAGCATTTT. Translating gives CAWSTRGSFAQPQHF.

This chain links TRBV7-2 with TRBJ2-7, with 7 positions matching TRBD1. The length of the CDR3 is 17 residues. V lost 4 bases, J lost 4 bases, and 16 bases stayed unmatched. Per germline, CDR1 SGHTA and CDR2 FQGNSA. The CDR3 DNA reads TGTGCCAGCAGCTCAAAGGGGTGGGGGACAGTCCCTTACGAGCAGTACTTC. This codes for CASSSKGWGTVPYEQYF.

This chain connects TRBV6-1 to TRBJ1-1, with D possibly being TRBD1 (5 bases). V was trimmed by 3 bases and J by 3 bases, leaving 11 bases between them. The CDR3 length is 14 residues. Germline CDR1 is MNHNS and CDR2 is SASEGT. CDR3 loop: CASSEWGGDTEAFF. CDR3 nucleotides: TGTGCCAGCAGTGAGTGGGGAGGGGACACTGAAGCTTTCTTT.

This chain connects TRBV5-6 to TRBJ1-2; 10 bases map to TRBD1. The CDR3 length is 17 residues. Trimming took 4 bases from V and 5 from J; bases not matched to a gene: 14. Germline lookup yields CDR1 SGHDT and CDR2 YYEEEE. The CDR3 spells CASSTGTGERGLYGYTF. CDR3 DNA: TGTGCCAGCAGCACCGGGACAGGGGAGAGGGGGCTATATGGCTACACCTTC.

This chain uses TRBV19 with TRBJ2-1, with 8 bases lining up with TRBD1. The CDR3 spans 15 residues. Trimming took 6 bases from V and 5 from J; bases not matched to a gene: 9. Germline V gene data show CDR1 as LNHDA and CDR2 as SQIVND (reference sequence). The chain's CDR3 is CASRAGDRLNNEQFF. CDR3 coding DNA: TGTGCCAGTAGAGCCGGGGACAGGTTAAACAATGAGCAGTTCTTC.

The rearrangement links TRBV28 to TRBJ2-7; TRBD1 is a possible D gene (6 bases). There are 13 residues in the CDR3. Per germline, CDR1 MDHEN and CDR2 SYDVKM. Deletions cut 6 bases from V and 0 bases from J, with 9 bases between. CDR3 sequence (DNA): TGTGCCAGCAGACTACAGGGCTCCTACGAGCAGTACTTC. It translates to CASRLQGSYEQYF. Based on the CDR3 plus reference TRBV28 and TRBJ2-7, the full variable domain is DVKVTQSSRYLVKRTGEKVFLECVQDMDHENMFWYRQDPGLGLRLIYFSYDVKMKEKGDIPEGYSVSREKKERFSLILESASTNQTSMYLCASRLQGSYEQYFGPGTRLTVT.

The V call is TRBV2, the J call TRBJ1-3; 8 nucleotides agree with TRBD1. The V gene's germline CDR1 is SNHLY and CDR2 FYNNEI. V dropped 0 bases and J dropped 3; count of bases not matched to a gene: 7. The CDR3 runs 17 residues. The CDR3 is CASSEAKGQGGGNTIYF. CDR3 DNA: TGTGCCAGCAGTGAAGCGAAAGGACAGGGAGGTGGAAACACCATATATTTT.

The chain carries TRBV4-1 and TRBJ2-2, with 10 bases that match TRBD2. CDR1 is MGHRA and CDR2 is YSYEKL in the germline V gene. Trimming took 0 bases from V and 6 from J; bases not matched to a gene: 4. This CDR3 is 16 amino acids long. The CDR3 coding sequence is TGCGCCAGCAGCCAAGATTCAGCGGGGGGGCCCGGGGAGCTGTTTTTT. Encoded protein: CASSQDSAGGPGELFF.

Here the CDR3 reads CASGRQGDQPQHF. The CDR3 DNA follows: TGTGCCAGCGGGAGACAGGGAGATCAGCCCCAGCATTTT. V gene TRBV6-5 combines with J gene TRBJ1-5, with 7 bases fitting TRBD1. There are 13 residues in the CDR3. The ends lost 8 bases at V and 5 bases at J; junction bases unmatched: 6. Per the germline V gene, CDR1 is MNHEY and CDR2 is SVGAGI.

J is TRBJ2-1 and V is TRBV7-6, with D perhaps TRBD2 (5 bases). V was trimmed by 4 bases and J by 2 bases, leaving 15 bases between them. CDR3 length equals 16 residues. Germline V gene data show CDR1 as SGHVS and CDR2 as FNYEAQ. The CDR3 here is CASSSPYGVAYNEQFF. CDR3 nucleotides: TGTGCCAGCAGCTCCCCGTACGGGGTAGCCTACAATGAGCAGTTCTTC.

This sequence joins TRBV28 and TRBJ1-5; D remains unclear. CDR3 length: 12 residues. The germline V and J ends were trimmed by 3 bases and 5 bases, with 5 bases remaining between them. Germline CDR1 is MDHEN and CDR2 is SYDVKM. CDR3 coding DNA: TGTGCCAGCAGTTTTCAGGATCAGCCCCAGCATTTT. Protein sequence: CASSFQDQPQHF.

This chain uses TRBV11-1 with TRBJ2-7, with D unresolved. Trimming took off 4 bases at V and 5 bases at J, with 9 bases between the two ends. The CDR3 sequence is 12 residues long. Germline V gene data show CDR1 as SGHAT and CDR2 as FQDESV (reference sequence). CDR3 bases: TGTGCCAGCAGCTCGATGAGTGACGAGCAGTACTTC. Its protein is CASSSMSDEQYF.

The rearrangement links TRBV13 to TRBJ1-3, with D hard to call. The CDR3 sequence is 13 residues long. The germline CDR1 and CDR2 sequences are PRHDT and FYEKMQ (reference sequence). V lost 2 bases and J lost 9, with 11 bases in between. CDR3: CASSLYGESTIYF. In nucleotides, the CDR3 is TGTGCCAGCAGCTTATACGGGGAAAGCACCATATATTTT.

V usage is TRBV7-9 and J usage is TRBJ1-1; 8 positions match TRBD1. V dropped 5 bases and J dropped 1; count of bases not matched to a gene: 3. Germline-derived CDR1 and CDR2 are SEHNR and FQNEAQ (reference sequence). The CDR3 loop spans 14 amino acids. The DNA for the CDR3 is TGTGCCAGCAGCACAACAGGGGGGAACACTGAAGCTTTCTTT. It yields the protein CASSTTGGNTEAFF.

J is TRBJ2-7 and V is TRBV19, with TRBD2 matching over 9 bases. Germline CDR1 and CDR2: LNHDA and SQIVND (reference sequence). The V gene end was trimmed by 4 bases and the J gene end by 0 bases; junction bases not matched to a gene: 4. CDR3 length equals 15 residues. The CDR3, as DNA: TGTGCCAGTAGTACTAGCGGGGCGTCCTCCTACGAGCAGTACTTC. Translating it yields CASSTSGASSYEQYF. Filled out from reference TRBV19 and TRBJ2-7, the complete variable domain reads DGGITQSPKYLFRKEGQNVTLSCEQNLNHDAMYWYRQDPGQGLRLIYYSQIVNDFQKGDIAEGYSVSREKKESFPLTVTSAQKNPTAFYLCASSTSGASSYEQYFGPGTRLTVT.

The rearrangement uses TRBV28 and TRBJ1-2; D call uncertain. This CDR3 is 13 amino acids long. Germline values: CDR1 MDHEN, CDR2 SYDVKM. V was clipped by 6 bases and J by 8 bases, with 16 bases between them. CDR3 in amino acids: CASSNRGLWGYTF. The CDR3 DNA sequence: TGTGCCAGCAGCAACCGCGGCCTCTGGGGCTACACCTTC.

The gene calls are TRBV5-6 and TRBJ2-7; 9 bases are a match to TRBD2. Trimming took 4 bases from V and 5 from J; bases not matched to a gene: 10. Looked up from germline, CDR1 is SGHDT and CDR2 is YYEEEE. The CDR3 extends over 15 amino acids. CDR3 in amino acids: CASSPRLAVFHEQYF. The CDR3 DNA sequence: TGTGCCAGCAGCCCTCGACTAGCGGTATTCCACGAGCAGTACTTC.

The chain recombines TRBV19 with TRBJ2-1; possible D gene TRBD2, 6 bases. CDR3 length: 14 residues. V was shortened by 4 bases and J by 1 base, with 8 bases between the two germline ends. Germline CDR1 LNHDA, CDR2 SQIVND (reference sequence). CDR3 region: CASSSGGSYNEQFF. Written as DNA, the CDR3 is TGTGCCAGTAGTAGTGGGGGGTCCTACAATGAGCAGTTCTTC.